What follows are 22 T cell receptor beta chains derived from one specimen sequenced in a study of cytomegalovirus exposure and HLA in healthy donors. Vbeta (60) and Jbeta (13) primers were used in the PCR. Only in-frame clones appear in the TCRdb table, and some are missing; sequencing was by immunoSEQ multiplex PCR. This table holds under 130,000 clones, about four fifths found once. Sequenced: PBMCs. The receptor source for this set is a man aged 25-45 years in good health and CMV-seronegative.

This clone has just one count. The chain uses TRBV9 and TRBJ2-5; 11 positions match TRBD2. This CDR3 has 17 residues. The germline V gene encodes CDR1 SGDLS and CDR2 YYNGEE. The trim removed 0 bases at V and 0 bases at J, leaving 4 bases unmatched. The CDR3 DNA reads as TGTGCCAGCAGCGTAGGAAGACTAGCGGGGTACCAAGAGACCCAGTACTTC. This codes for CASSVGRLAGYQETQYF. Full variable domain (missing parts from reference TRBV9 and TRBJ2-5): DSGVTQTPKHLITATGQRVTLRCSPRSGDLSVYWYQQSLDQGLQFLIQYYNGEERAKGNILERFSAQQFPDLHSELNLSSLELGDSALYFCASSVGRLAGYQETQYFGPGTRLLVL.

This rearrangement joins TRBV7-2 to TRBJ1-6; 7 bases line up with TRBD1. Germline lookup yields CDR1 SGHTA and CDR2 FQGNSA. The CDR3 runs to 15 residues. The trim removed 5 bases at V and 8 bases at J, leaving 9 bases unmatched. In DNA form, the CDR3 reads TGTGCCAGCAGCCCTGAGGGGGCCCTCGATTCACCCCTCCACTTT. It yields the protein CASSPEGALDSPLHF.

This chain links TRBV18 with TRBJ2-1; 7 bases fit TRBD2. CDR3 length: 16 amino acids. The trim removed 3 bases at V and 2 bases at J, leaving 7 bases unmatched. The germline gives CDR1 KGHSH, CDR2 LQKENI. In nucleotides, the CDR3 is TGTGCCAGCTCACCGTCATCTAGCGGCGCCTACAATGAGCAGTTCTTC. Its translation: CASSPSSSGAYNEQFF.

The V gene is TRBV18, the J gene TRBJ2-1; weak D call: TRBD1 (5 bases). Trimming shortened V by 2 bases and J by 9 bases, and 20 bases separated the two germline ends. CDR3 size: 16 residues. CDR1 and CDR2 from the germline V gene are KGHSH and LQKENI. DNA of the CDR3: TGTGCCAGCTCACCAGACAGTGTTGTTAGGTCAAGTGAGCAGTTCTTC. As protein: CASSPDSVVRSSEQFF. Using reference TRBV18 and TRBJ2-1 for the parts outside the CDR3, the full variable domain is NAGVMQNPRHLVRRRGQEARLRCSPMKGHSHVYWYRQLPEEGLKFMVYLQKENIIDESGMPKERFSAEFPKEGPSILRIQQVVRGDSAAYFCASSPDSVVRSSEQFFGPGTRLTVL.

The chain employs TRBV2 and TRBJ1-6; D is perhaps TRBD1 (5 bases). Germline CDR1 and CDR2: SNHLY and FYNNEI. Trimming removed 6 bases at V and 0 bases at J, with 12 bases between. The CDR3 has 16 residues. CDR3 protein: CASRSRAGSYNSPLHF. In DNA form, the CDR3 reads TGTGCCAGCAGATCCAGGGCAGGCTCCTATAATTCACCCCTCCACTTT.

CDR3 sequence: CASSLGLAGDTQYF. In nucleotides, the CDR3 is TGTGCCAGCAGTTTAGGACTAGCGGGAGATACGCAGTATTTT. The V gene is TRBV28, the J gene TRBJ2-3; 11 nucleotides line up with TRBD2. The CDR3 covers 14 residues. The germline V gene encodes CDR1 MDHEN and CDR2 SYDVKM. Losses at the gene ends were 2 bases for V and 5 bases for J; bases not matched to a gene: 0.

CDR3 bases: TGTGCCAGCAGCCCCGGGACAGGGTTCGACGAGCAGTACTTC. This gives the protein CASSPGTGFDEQYF. J is TRBJ2-7 and V is TRBV7-9, with 9 bases aligning to TRBD1. V trimming: 5 bases; J trimming: 5 bases; junction bases outside the gene matches: 7. The germline gives CDR1 SEHNR, CDR2 FQNEAQ (reference sequence). The CDR3 extends over 14 amino acids.

This clone appeared a few times. V usage is TRBV19 and J usage is TRBJ2-7; 8 positions agree with TRBD1. Unmatched junction bases numbered 8, after V lost 8 bases and J lost 11 bases. Germline CDR1 reads LNHDA; CDR2 reads SQIVND (reference sequence). This CDR3 contains 11 residues. The CDR3 protein is CASRRTGCEYF. CDR3 in DNA: TGTGCCAGTCGCCGGACAGGGTGTGAGTACTTC.

The chain links TRBV19 to TRBJ2-7, with D uncertain. This CDR3 has 13 amino acids. V gave up 5 bases and J gave up 0 bases, with 8 bases separating them. The germline V gene has CDR1 LNHDA and CDR2 SQIVND (reference sequence). The CDR3 protein is CASSSLSSYEQYF. The CDR3 DNA follows: TGTGCCAGTAGTTCCTTGAGCTCCTACGAGCAGTACTTC.

The chain carries TRBV7-3 and TRBJ2-2; 8 bases map to TRBD2. In germline, CDR1 is SGHTA, CDR2 FQGTGA. V dropped 1 base and J dropped 6; count of bases not matched to a gene: 10. The CDR3 contains 17 residues. CDR3 loop: CASSLRDQREYPGELFF. Written as DNA, the CDR3 is TGTGCCAGCAGCTTAAGAGACCAGCGGGAGTATCCCGGGGAGCTGTTTTTT.

CDR3 sequence (DNA): TGTGCCAGCAGCTCTAGACTAGCGGCCAGGGGGGAGGAGTATTTT. Encoded protein: CASSSRLAARGEEYF. The V and J genes are TRBV5-5 and TRBJ2-3; 9 positions agree with TRBD2. Per the germline V gene, CDR1 is SGHKS and CDR2 is YYEKEE (reference sequence). V was clipped by 3 bases and J by 13 bases; unmatched bases: 15. The CDR3 covers 15 residues.

The chain uses TRBV15 and TRBJ2-5; 8 nucleotides match TRBD1. Germline lookup yields CDR1 LNHNV and CDR2 YYDKDF (reference sequence). The CDR3 extends over 16 amino acids. V lost 5 bases to trimming and J lost 1 base; unmatched junction nucleotides: 9. The CDR3 protein is CATSGRGRGPQETQYF. For the CDR3, the DNA is TGTGCCACCAGCGGAAGGGGCAGGGGGCCCCAAGAGACCCAGTACTTC.

This clone is a singleton in its sample. J is TRBJ1-1 and V is TRBV7-9; 7 bases fit TRBD1. Trimming removed 0 bases from V and 1 base from J; junction bases left unmatched: 5. Germline CDR1 is SEHNR and CDR2 is FQNEAQ (reference sequence). CDR3 length equals 16 residues. The DNA of the CDR3 is TGTGCCAGCAGCTTAGCCCGGACAGGAGCGAACACTGAAGCTTTCTTT. Its translation is CASSLARTGANTEAFF.

This clone occurred a few times. V gene TRBV5-1 combines with J gene TRBJ2-5, with D perhaps matching TRBD2 (5 bases). CDR1 SGHRS and CDR2 YFSETQ come from the germline V gene. The CDR3 contains 16 residues. With 4 bases removed from V and 1 base from J, the gap between germline ends came to 17 bases. The CDR3 spells CASSGVRGLSQETQYF. The CDR3 DNA reads TGCGCCAGCAGCGGCGTCCGGGGTCTGTCCCAAGAGACCCAGTACTTC.

This clone came up a few times. The V call is TRBV7-8, the J call TRBJ2-1, with 7 positions matching TRBD1. CDR1 and CDR2 (germline): SGHVS, FQNEAQ. J was trimmed by 9 bases and V by 1 base; bases with no gene match: 12. This CDR3 comprises 16 residues. CDR3 coding DNA: TGTGCCAGCAGCTTAGTGCCGGTACTAGGGGACAGTGAGCAGTTCTTC. This gives the protein CASSLVPVLGDSEQFF.

Comment on this clone: The junction shows a germline mismatch at one end, possibly a read error. V gene TRBV4-3 combines with J gene TRBJ1-1; maybe TRBD1 (5 bases). The CDR3 consists of 13 residues. The germline V gene has CDR1 LGHNA and CDR2 YSLEER. The CDR3 is CASSQGTFQGIGF. The CDR3 DNA reads TGCGCCAGCAGCCAGGGAACTTTTCAGGGAATCGGTTTT.

This clone came up once. V usage is TRBV10-3 and J usage is TRBJ2-5; D is possibly TRBD1 (5 bases). V was clipped by 2 bases and J by 5 bases, with 9 bases between them. Germline CDR1 and CDR2: ENHRY and SYGVKD. This CDR3 has 13 residues. This CDR3 is CAISEGAGETQYF. DNA for the CDR3: TGTGCCATCAGTGAGGGGGCCGGCGAGACCCAGTACTTC.

This chain connects TRBV27 to TRBJ1-2; TRBD1 might be the D (5 bases). Germline CDR1 is MNHEY and CDR2 is SMNVEV (reference sequence). This CDR3 comprises 14 residues. The ends were cut back, 6 bases at V and 4 bases at J, with 15 bases in the middle. CDR3 amino acids: CASRPSDNLYGYTF. DNA for the CDR3: TGTGCCAGCAGGCCTTCGGACAACCTCTATGGCTACACCTTC.

This chain connects TRBV10-3 to TRBJ1-4, with TRBD1 matching over 9 bases. Germline CDR1 is ENHRY and CDR2 is SYGVKD. V lost 5 bases, J lost 5 bases, and 9 bases stayed unmatched. The CDR3 loop spans 16 amino acids. The CDR3 protein is CAISPRTGTGNEKLFF. The CDR3 nucleotides are TGTGCCATCAGTCCGCGGACCGGGACAGGGAATGAAAAACTGTTTTTT.

The chain combines TRBV5-1 with TRBJ2-3; 8 nucleotides agree with TRBD2. V was pared by 4 bases and J by 4 bases, with 17 bases of the junction left unmatched. From germline, CDR1 is SGHRS and CDR2 YFSETQ. The CDR3 is 18 amino acids. This CDR3 reads CASSRPTGGGPEADTQYF. The CDR3 nucleotides read TGCGCCAGCAGCAGACCGACGGGCGGGGGGCCCGAAGCAGATACGCAGTATTTT.

This chain links TRBV29-1 with TRBJ1-3; 12 bases match TRBD1. The ends lost 3 bases at V and 4 bases at J; junction bases unmatched: 4. Germline CDR1 SQVTM, CDR2 ANQGSEA. The CDR3 is 15 residues long. In nucleotides, the CDR3 is TGCAGCGTTGATTCCGGGACAGGGGGCGGAAACACCATATATTTT. As protein: CSVDSGTGGGNTIYF.

This chain links TRBV9 with TRBJ2-5; 10 bases are a match to TRBD2. Germline loops: CDR1 SGDLS, CDR2 YYNGEE. The V and J ends lost 3 bases and 3 bases, in that order; junction bases with no gene match: 5. CDR3 length: 15 amino acids. As DNA, the CDR3 is TGTGCCAGCAGCGCCCTAGCGGGAGTTAAAGAGACCCAGTACTTC. Translating it yields CASSALAGVKETQYF.